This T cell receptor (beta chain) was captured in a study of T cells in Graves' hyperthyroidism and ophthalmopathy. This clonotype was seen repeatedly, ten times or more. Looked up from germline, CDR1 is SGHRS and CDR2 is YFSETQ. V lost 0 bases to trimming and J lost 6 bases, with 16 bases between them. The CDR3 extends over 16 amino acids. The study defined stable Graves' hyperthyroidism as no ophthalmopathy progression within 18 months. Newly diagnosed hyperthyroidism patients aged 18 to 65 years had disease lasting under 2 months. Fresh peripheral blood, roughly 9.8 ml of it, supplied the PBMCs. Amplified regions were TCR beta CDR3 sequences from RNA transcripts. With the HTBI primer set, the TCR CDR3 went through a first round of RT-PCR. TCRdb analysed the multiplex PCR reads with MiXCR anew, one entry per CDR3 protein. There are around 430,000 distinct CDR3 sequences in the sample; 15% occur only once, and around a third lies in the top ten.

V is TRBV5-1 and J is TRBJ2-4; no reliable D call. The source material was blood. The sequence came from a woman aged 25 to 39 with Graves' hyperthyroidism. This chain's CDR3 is CASSLGTRTDGNIQYF. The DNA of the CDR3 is TGCGCCAGCAGCTTGGGAACCAGGACCGACGGAAACATTCAGTACTTC.